This T cell receptor (beta chain) was captured in a study of T cell repertoires in cytomegalovirus infection. Study details: Public TCR beta signatures provided an indication of both CMV infection and a matching HLA type.

The J segment lost 2 bases and the V segment lost 3 bases, leaving 2 bases of the junction unmatched. The CDR3 is 14 residues long. Germline lookup yields CDR1 SEHNR and CDR2 FQNEAQ (reference sequence). Study-level results: Dominating the ex vivo response were TCR beta clonotypes that were CMV-specific and HLA-C-restricted. Cumulative public TCR beta family frequency identified CMV carriers with the relevant HLA.

From the reads, TCRdb called clonotypes with MiXCR, one entry per CDR3 protein. The profile shows fewer than 400,000 distinct CDR3 sequences, 15% to 20% of them singletons. This clonotype showed up many times. What it binds is unknown. Sequenced material: PBMCs. The chain carries TRBV7-9 and TRBJ2-3, with 7 bases aligning to TRBD2. The sequence was obtained from a human donor in good health (CMV status not recorded). Some clones in this sample may be carry-over from other donors' samples. Written as DNA, the CDR3 is TGTGCCAGCAGCTTGGGGACTACCACAGATACGCAGTATTTT. Translated: CASSLGTTTDTQYF.